The entry below describes one TCR beta chain. Its antigen is not identified. The treatment: oral pan-JAK inhibitor, 5-10 mg twice daily. These data come from a study of CD8+ T cells in alopecia areata. The V gene end was trimmed by 10 bases and the J gene end by 2 bases; junction bases not matched to a gene: 4. The CDR3 length is 13 residues. Germline lookup yields CDR1 ENHRY and CDR2 SYGVKD. Study-wide findings and caveats: During tofacitinib treatment, many expanded lesional clones remained in scalp and blood.

Extraction and reverse transcription of RNA yielded cDNA as the sequencing template. Data came from immunoSEQ multiplex PCR; TCRdb stores just in-frame clones and leaves some out. The sample yields fewer than 200,000 clones, roughly 60% seen once. Sequenced material: CD4+ T cells sorted from blood, taken around week 55, from a patient treated with tofacitinib. J is TRBJ2-3 and V is TRBV10-3; 9 bases are shared with TRBD1. The origin of this receptor is a human donor with alopecia areata. The CDR3 region is CATWTGVTDTQYF. The CDR3 coding sequence is TGTGCCACCTGGACAGGGGTCACAGATACGCAGTATTTT.